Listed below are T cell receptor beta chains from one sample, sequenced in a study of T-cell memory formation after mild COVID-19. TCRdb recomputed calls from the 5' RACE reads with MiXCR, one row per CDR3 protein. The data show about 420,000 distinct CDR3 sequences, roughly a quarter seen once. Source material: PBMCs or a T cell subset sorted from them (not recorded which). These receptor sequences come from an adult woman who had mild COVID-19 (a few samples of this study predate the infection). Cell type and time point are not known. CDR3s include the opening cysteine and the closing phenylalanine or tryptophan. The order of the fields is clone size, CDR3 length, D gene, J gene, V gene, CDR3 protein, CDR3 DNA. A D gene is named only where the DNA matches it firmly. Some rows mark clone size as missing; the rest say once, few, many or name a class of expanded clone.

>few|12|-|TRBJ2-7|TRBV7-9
CASSLVLGEQYF
TGTGCCAGCAGCTTAGTTTTGGGGGAGCAGTACTTC
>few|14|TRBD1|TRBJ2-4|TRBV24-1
CATSDPTGGGIQYF
TGTGCCACCAGCGACCCAACAGGGGGCGGCATTCAGTACTTC
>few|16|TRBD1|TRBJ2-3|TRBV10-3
CAISDSGQGAGGTQYF
TGTGCCATCAGTGACTCGGGACAGGGGGCCGGCGGTACGCAGTATTTT
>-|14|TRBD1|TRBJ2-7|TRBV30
CAWSVGQGAKEQYF
TGTGCCTGGAGTGTAGGGCAGGGGGCAAAGGAGCAGTACTTC
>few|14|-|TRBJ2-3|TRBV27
CASTRGRSTDTQYF
TGTGCCAGCACACGAGGGAGAAGCACAGATACGCAGTATTTT
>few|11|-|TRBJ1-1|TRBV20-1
CSARENTEAFF
TGCAGTGCTAGAGAGAACACTGAAGCTTTCTTT
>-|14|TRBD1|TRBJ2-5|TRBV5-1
CASSFRGREETQYF
TGCGCCAGCAGCTTCAGGGGGCGCGAAGAGACCCAGTACTTC
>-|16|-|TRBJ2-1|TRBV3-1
CASSQASGVSYNEQFF
TGTGCCAGCAGCCAAGCCTCAGGAGTCTCCTACAATGAGCAGTTCTTC
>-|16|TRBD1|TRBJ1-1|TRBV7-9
CASSSRYGQGNTEAFF
TGTGCCAGCAGCTCCCGCTACGGACAGGGAAACACTGAAGCTTTCTTT
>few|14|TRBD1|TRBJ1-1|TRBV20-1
CSAPNRGTDTEAFF
TGCAGTGCACCGAACAGGGGAACGGACACTGAAGCTTTCTTT
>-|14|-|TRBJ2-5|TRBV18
CASSPGHGQETQYF
TGTGCCAGCTCACCAGGACACGGACAAGAGACCCAGTACTTC
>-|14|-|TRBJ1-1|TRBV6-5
CASSYRGLYTEAFF
TGTGCCAGCAGTTATAGGGGGTTGTACACTGAAGCTTTCTTT
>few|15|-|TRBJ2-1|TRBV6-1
CASSEWVSSYNEQFF
TGTGCCAGCAGTGAATGGGTCTCTTCCTACAATGAGCAGTTCTTC
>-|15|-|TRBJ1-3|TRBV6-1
CASSEDGGYGNTIYF
TGTGCCAGCAGTGAAGATGGGGGGTACGGAAACACCATATATTTT
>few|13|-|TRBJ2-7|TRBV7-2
CASSSRETYEQYF
TGTGCCAGCAGCTCCCGAGAGACCTACGAGCAGTACTTC
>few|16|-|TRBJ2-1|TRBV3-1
CASSQDSGWRGNEQFF
TGTGCCAGCAGCCAAGATTCAGGGTGGAGAGGGAATGAGCAGTTCTTC
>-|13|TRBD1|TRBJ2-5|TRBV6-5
CASGGQIQETQYF
TGTGCCAGCGGGGGACAGATACAAGAGACCCAGTACTTC
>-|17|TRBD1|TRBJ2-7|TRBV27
CASSFRSGTGFSYEQYF
TGTGCCAGCAGTTTTAGATCCGGGACAGGGTTTTCCTACGAGCAGTACTTC
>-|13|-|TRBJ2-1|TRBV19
CASGGLAVAEQFF
TGTGCCAGTGGAGGACTGGCCGTCGCTGAGCAGTTCTTC
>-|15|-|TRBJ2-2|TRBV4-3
CASSQDFAGGGELFF
TGCGCCAGCAGCCAAGATTTCGCTGGGGGCGGGGAGCTGTTTTTT
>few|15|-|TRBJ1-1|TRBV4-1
CASSQGRTALAEAFF
TGCGCCAGCAGCCAAGGCCGGACAGCCCTGGCTGAAGCTTTCTTT
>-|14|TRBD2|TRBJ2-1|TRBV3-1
CASSLGTSSDEQFF
TGTGCCAGCAGCCTTGGGACTAGCAGCGATGAGCAGTTCTTC
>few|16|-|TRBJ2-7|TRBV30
CAWNGPAAGNLYEQYF
TGTGCCTGGAACGGTCCGGCGGCGGGGAACCTGTACGAGCAGTACTTC
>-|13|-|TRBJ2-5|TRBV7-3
CASSFRREETQYF
TGTGCCAGCAGCTTCCGCAGGGAAGAGACCCAGTACTTC
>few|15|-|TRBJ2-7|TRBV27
CASSSLGRPPYEQYF
TGTGCCAGCAGTTCTTTGGGTCGACCCCCCTACGAGCAGTACTTC
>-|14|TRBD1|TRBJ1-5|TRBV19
CASSPGGKNQPQHF
TGTGCCAGTAGTCCAGGGGGCAAAAATCAGCCCCAGCATTTT
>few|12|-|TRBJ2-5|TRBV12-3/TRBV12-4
CASSFGWGTQYF
TGTGCCAGCAGTTTCGGGTGGGGGACCCAGTACTTC
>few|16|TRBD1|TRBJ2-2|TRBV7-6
CASSATGTGMSGELFF
TGTGCCAGCAGCGCAACCGGGACAGGAATGTCAGGGGAGCTGTTTTTT
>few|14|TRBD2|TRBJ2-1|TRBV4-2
CATLSGRGNNEQFF
TGTGCCACCTTAAGCGGGAGGGGAAACAATGAGCAGTTCTTC
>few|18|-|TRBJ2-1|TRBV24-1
CATSDLRTLATSYNEQFF
TGTGCCACCAGTGATTTACGTACCCTAGCGACCTCCTACAATGAGCAGTTCTTC
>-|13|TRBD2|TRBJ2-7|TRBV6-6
CASRGGGVYEQYF
TGTGCCAGCAGGGGCGGGGGGGTTTACGAGCAGTACTTC
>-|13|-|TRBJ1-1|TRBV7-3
CASSLASVGEAFF
TGTGCCAGCAGCTTAGCGTCAGTTGGCGAAGCTTTCTTT
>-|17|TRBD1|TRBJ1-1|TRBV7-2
CASSPQGWDRLNTEAFF
TGTGCCAGCAGCCCCCAGGGGTGGGACAGGTTGAACACTGAAGCTTTCTTT
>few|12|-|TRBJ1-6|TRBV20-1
CSAVRGPSPLHF
TGCAGTGCAGTCAGAGGCCCCTCACCCCTCCACTTT
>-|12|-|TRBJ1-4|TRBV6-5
CASGQSNEKLFF
TGTGCCAGCGGACAGAGTAATGAAAAACTGTTTTTT
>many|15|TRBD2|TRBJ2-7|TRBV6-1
CASRDRTSGAYEQYF
TGTGCCAGCAGAGACCGGACTAGCGGGGCTTACGAGCAGTACTTC